Shown below are 28 T cell receptor beta chains from a single sample sequenced in a study of shared clonotypes between healthy human individuals. Naive CD8 populations comprised CD45RO-negative cells positively selected for CCR7, excluding terminally differentiated effector memory CD45RA+ cells. Profiling relied on immunoSEQ multiplex PCR, and the TCRdb table lists in-frame clones only, not all of them. The sample lists some 2,000,000 clones; about 95% were seen once. The sequencing sample was made of naive CD8+ T cells sorted from blood. Receptors originate from a man between 18 and 29 years old in good health.

This rearrangement joins TRBV4-1 to TRBJ2-7; D is ambiguous. CDR1 and CDR2 (germline): MGHRA, YSYEKL. The CDR3 is made up of 14 amino acids. V lost 1 base to trimming and J lost 3 bases, with 10 bases between them. The DNA of the CDR3 is TGCGCCAGCAGCCAAGCATTCTTAGACTACGAGCAGTACTTC. As protein: CASSQAFLDYEQYF.

On this clone: Other DNA sequences of this sample code for an identical CDR3. V is TRBV9 and J is TRBJ2-7; D is ambiguous. The CDR3 length is 15 residues. The germline V gene encodes CDR1 SGDLS and CDR2 YYNGEE. V was clipped by 0 bases and J by 1 base, with 11 bases between them. Here the CDR3 reads CASSVGGGLSYEQYF. CDR3 sequence (DNA): TGTGCCAGCAGCGTAGGCGGCGGCCTATCCTACGAGCAGTACTTC.

CDR3 in amino acids: CASSSGLLDEQYF. Written as DNA, the CDR3 is TGTGCCAGCAGCTCAGGCCTTCTGGACGAGCAGTACTTC. The chain carries TRBV7-9 and TRBJ2-7; D is undetermined. Looked up from germline, CDR1 is SEHNR and CDR2 is FQNEAQ (reference sequence). Trimming cost V 4 bases and J 5 bases, with 12 bases left between them. CDR3 length: 13 amino acids.

The chain uses TRBV7-6 and TRBJ2-7, with TRBD2 as a possible D gene (6 bases). V shed 0 bases and J shed 3 bases, with 9 bases lying between them. CDR3 length equals 14 residues. The germline gives CDR1 SGHVS, CDR2 FNYEAQ. In nucleotides, the CDR3 is TGTGCCAGCAGCTTAGCTAGCGGACACTACGAGCAGTACTTC. It translates to CASSLASGHYEQYF. The variable domain in full, with the rest retrieved from reference TRBV7-6 and TRBJ2-7, is GAGVSQSPRYKVTKRGQDVALRCDPISGHVSLYWYRQALGQGPEFLTYFNYEAQQDKSGLPNDRFSAERPEGSISTLTIQRTEQRDSAMYRCASSLASGHYEQYFGPGTRLTVT.

The chain recombines TRBV5-1 with TRBJ1-1; 7 nucleotides align to TRBD1. The ends lost 4 bases at V and 8 bases at J; junction bases unmatched: 8. CDR3 length: 13 amino acids. Germline V gene data show CDR1 as SGHRS and CDR2 as YFSETQ. CDR3 protein: CASSTRTGPEAFF. For the CDR3, the DNA is TGCGCCAGCAGCACACGGACAGGCCCCGAAGCTTTCTTT.

The chain has TRBV6-5 and TRBJ2-2; the D is unclear. V was cut by 10 bases and J by 0 bases, with 6 bases left in between. CDR1 MNHEY and CDR2 SVGAGI come from the germline V gene. This CDR3 is 12 amino acids long. The chain's CDR3 is CATSPNTGELFF. The CDR3 nucleotides read TGTGCCACCTCCCCGAACACCGGGGAGCTGTTTTTT.

The chain recombines TRBV27 with TRBJ1-4; possible D gene TRBD1, 6 bases. The CDR3 is made up of 16 amino acids. Germline V gene data show CDR1 as MNHEY and CDR2 as SMNVEV (reference sequence). Trimming pared 4 bases from V and 0 bases from J, leaving 12 bases between. The CDR3 DNA follows: TGTGCCAGCAGTTATGCCAGGGGAGCAACTAATGAAAAACTGTTTTTT. Amino acid sequence: CASSYARGATNEKLFF.

The table lists this clone with a count of one. The chain joins TRBV21-1 to TRBJ1-2; the table gives TRBD1 as D, unverified against the DNA. TRBV21-1 is recorded as a pseudogene. CDR3 length: 15 residues. This CDR3 reads CASSGGRRHEHGYTF. The CDR3 DNA sequence: TGTGCCAGCAGCGGGGGCCGACGACATGAGCATGGCTACACCTTC.

A single count supports this clone. The J gene is TRBJ1-2, the V gene TRBV2; TRBD1 aligns across 7 bases. This CDR3 has 13 residues. V trimming: 7 bases; J trimming: 4 bases; junction bases outside the gene matches: 6. Germline loops: CDR1 SNHLY, CDR2 FYNNEI. DNA of the CDR3: TGTGCCAGCAACCTGGGACAGACCTATGGCTACACCTTC. It yields the protein CASNLGQTYGYTF.

The chain is built from TRBV6-1 and TRBJ1-5, with D possibly TRBD1 on 6 matching bases. There are 15 residues in the CDR3. CDR1 MNHNS and CDR2 SASEGT come from the germline V gene. The ends were cut back, 3 bases at V and 6 bases at J, with 15 bases in the middle. In DNA, the CDR3 is TGTGCCAGCAGTGAGTGGGGGCGCGGGTCTCAGCCCCAGCATTTT. It is translated as CASSEWGRGSQPQHF.

A single count supports this clone. This chain uses TRBV7-8 with TRBJ2-1; 10 bases map to TRBD2. CDR3 length equals 18 residues. Trimming at V came to 0 bases and at J to 4 bases, leaving 9 bases not matched to a gene. CDR1 SGHVS and CDR2 FQNEAQ come from the germline V gene. CDR3 DNA: TGTGCCAGCAGCTTAGCGGTAGCGGGGGGTTCTAGATACAATGAGCAGTTCTTC. Its translation: CASSLAVAGGSRYNEQFF.

The gene calls are TRBV19 and TRBJ2-3, with no clear D. Germline V gene data show CDR1 as LNHDA and CDR2 as SQIVND (reference sequence). Trimming left V 8 bases short and J 2 bases short, with 11 bases between. The CDR3 sequence is 13 residues long. The CDR3 sequence is CASSNRNTDTQYF. CDR3 coding DNA: TGTGCCAGTTCCAACAGAAACACAGATACGCAGTATTTT. The full variable domain, in which reference TRBV19 and TRBJ2-3 provide the parts outside the CDR3, is DGGITQSPKYLFRKEGQNVTLSCEQNLNHDAMYWYRQDPGQGLRLIYYSQIVNDFQKGDIAEGYSVSREKKESFPLTVTSAQKNPTAFYLCASSNRNTDTQYFGPGTRLTVL.

The J gene is TRBJ2-3, the V gene TRBV6-1; D uncertain. In germline, CDR1 is MNHNS, CDR2 SASEGT. Deletions cut 7 bases from V and 6 bases from J, with 11 bases between. This CDR3 has 12 residues. DNA of the CDR3: TGTGCCAGCACCACGAACGGTGATACGCAGTATTTT. It yields the protein CASTTNGDTQYF.

Worth noting for this clone: Additional DNA sequences in this sample encode the identical CDR3. The rearrangement uses TRBV5-1 and TRBJ2-7; 8 bases map to TRBD1. J was trimmed by 4 bases and V by 4 bases; bases with no gene match: 7. The CDR3 has 14 residues. Germline V gene data show CDR1 as SGHRS and CDR2 as YFSETQ. The CDR3 nucleotides read TGCGCCAGCAGCCCGAGGCAGGGGGCTTACGAGCAGTACTTC. Translation: CASSPRQGAYEQYF.

The rearrangement uses TRBV6-6 and TRBJ2-5; 9 bases align to TRBD1. The DNA end is a closer match to TRBJ2-7, so the J assignment may be wrong. This CDR3 is built from 16 residues. CDR1 is MNHNY and CDR2 is SVGAGI in the germline V gene (reference sequence). The chain's CDR3 is CASTSFAGQGSYEQYF. In DNA form, the CDR3 reads TGTGCCAGCACTAGTTTTGCGGGACAGGGAAGCTACGAGCAGTACTTC.

The gene calls are TRBV6-6 and TRBJ1-5; TRBD1 matches at 8 bases. The germline V gene has CDR1 MNHNY and CDR2 SVGAGI (reference sequence). J was trimmed by 0 bases and V by 5 bases; bases with no gene match: 6. CDR3 size: 16 residues. This CDR3 is CASSTGQGYSNQPQHF. CDR3 bases: TGTGCCAGCAGTACTGGACAGGGCTATAGCAATCAGCCCCAGCATTTT.

V is TRBV6-6 and J is TRBJ2-3, with unresolved D. Germline loops: CDR1 MNHNY, CDR2 SVGAGI (reference sequence). The length of the CDR3 is 12 residues. V shed 6 bases and J shed 5 bases, with 9 bases lying between them. CDR3 in amino acids: CASSHPGDTQYF. The DNA for the CDR3 is TGTGCCAGCAGCCACCCTGGAGATACGCAGTATTTT.

This clone is a singleton in its sample. V usage is TRBV2 and J usage is TRBJ2-7, with TRBD1 matching 7 bases. Germline V gives CDR1 SNHLY, CDR2 FYNNEI. This CDR3 has 14 amino acids. The J segment lost 3 bases and the V segment lost 5 bases, leaving 7 bases of the junction unmatched. The CDR3 sequence: CASSPGTVFYEQYF. CDR3 bases: TGTGCCAGCAGTCCTGGGACAGTTTTCTACGAGCAGTACTTC. The variable domain in full, with the rest retrieved from reference TRBV2 and TRBJ2-7, is EPEVTQTPSHQVTQMGQEVILRCVPISNHLYFYWYRQILGQKVEFLVSFYNNEISEKSEIFDDQFSVERPDGSNFTLKIRSTKLEDSAMYFCASSPGTVFYEQYFGPGTRLTVT.

The chain links TRBV27 to TRBJ2-3; 8 bases map to TRBD2. The CDR3 has 17 amino acids. Unmatched junction bases numbered 5, after V lost 0 bases and J lost 0 bases. CDR1 and CDR2 (germline): MNHEY, SMNVEV (reference sequence). The chain's CDR3 is CASSLSPLAASTDTQYF. The DNA for the CDR3 is TGTGCCAGCAGTTTATCCCCACTAGCGGCTAGCACAGATACGCAGTATTTT.

Concerning this clone: Other nucleotide sequences in the sample specify the same CDR3. The J gene is TRBJ2-2, the V gene TRBV6-5; unclear D gene. This CDR3 comprises 11 residues. From germline, CDR1 is MNHEY and CDR2 SVGAGI. V gave up 4 bases and J gave up 4 bases, with 1 base separating them. This chain's CDR3 is CASSSTGELFF. For the CDR3, the DNA is TGTGCCAGCAGTTCCACCGGGGAGCTGTTTTTT.

The CDR3, as DNA: TGCGCCAGCAGCCAAGATAGAAGTTATGGCTACACCTTC. Translating it yields CASSQDRSYGYTF. The V gene is TRBV4-3, the J gene TRBJ1-2; the D is unclear. Germline values: CDR1 LGHNA, CDR2 YSLEER. This CDR3 contains 13 residues. Trimming removed 0 bases at V and 5 bases at J, with 7 bases between.

The rearrangement links TRBV28 to TRBJ1-4, with D possibly being TRBD1 (5 bases). Germline values: CDR1 MDHEN, CDR2 SYDVKM. V was trimmed by 3 bases and J by 4 bases, leaving 12 bases between them. The CDR3 has 15 amino acids. The CDR3 region is CASSFRGWGNEKLFF. CDR3 bases: TGTGCCAGCAGTTTCCGGGGGTGGGGTAATGAAAAACTGTTTTTT.

DNA for the CDR3: TGTGCCAGCAGCTTTTCCGGGACAACTAATGAAAAACTGTTTTTT. Residues: CASSFSGTTNEKLFF. The V and J genes are TRBV5-4 and TRBJ1-4, with D unclear. V was pared by 2 bases and J by 0 bases, with 8 bases between. The CDR3 spans 15 residues. Germline V gene data show CDR1 as SGHNT and CDR2 as YYREEE (reference sequence).

The chain couples TRBV27 to TRBJ2-5; TRBD1 aligns across 7 bases. Germline V gene lookup returns CDR1 MNHEY and CDR2 SMNVEV (reference sequence). CDR3 length: 13 residues. V was pared by 7 bases and J by 1 base, with 3 bases of the junction left unmatched. The CDR3 loop reads CASTRTGQETQYF. CDR3 DNA sequence: TGTGCCAGCACCCGGACAGGCCAAGAGACCCAGTACTTC.

The CDR3 here is CASRVSALSGRELFF. CDR3 DNA sequence: TGTGCCAGCAGGGTGTCGGCCCTTTCCGGCCGGGAGCTGTTTTTT. The V call is TRBV2, the J call TRBJ2-2, with D unclear. The germline gives CDR1 SNHLY, CDR2 FYNNEI. Trimming took off 6 bases at V and 9 bases at J, with 20 bases between the two ends. The CDR3 is 15 amino acids.

This chain joins TRBV18 and TRBJ1-5; D not resolved. Looked up from germline, CDR1 is KGHSH and CDR2 is LQKENI. The CDR3 runs to 16 residues. Trimming removed 3 bases from V and 0 bases from J, with 12 bases in between. This chain's CDR3 is CASSPKPPSSNQPQHF. Written as DNA, the CDR3 is TGTGCCAGCTCACCGAAACCCCCCAGTAGCAATCAGCCCCAGCATTTT.

Details on this clone: Other DNA sequences in this specimen translate into the identical CDR3. The chain links TRBV14 to TRBJ2-7, with no clear D. The CDR3 is made up of 12 amino acids. Trimming pared 0 bases from V and 4 bases from J, leaving 4 bases between. Germline assignment: CDR1 SGHDN and CDR2 FVKESK. CDR3 amino acids: CASSQEGYEQYF. The CDR3, as DNA: TGTGCCAGCAGCCAAGAGGGGTACGAGCAGTACTTC.

The V gene is TRBV5-1, the J gene TRBJ2-3; D is undetermined. The V gene lost 0 bases and the J gene lost 2 bases, with 4 bases spanning the gap. Germline V gives CDR1 SGHRS, CDR2 YFSETQ. The CDR3 totals 13 residues. The CDR3 region has the DNA TGCGCCAGCAGCTTGGAGTCCACAGATACGCAGTATTTT. This codes for CASSLESTDTQYF.